These T cell receptor beta chains were read from a single sample in a study of blood T cell repertoires in COVID-19. Using immunoSEQ multiplex PCR, the repertoire was profiled, and TCRdb retains in-frame clones only, with some absent. The sample yields about 50,000 clones, about 87% seen once. Material: peripheral blood. The receptors stem from a human donor with active COVID-19. The donor label of this sample is uncertain. Each CDR3 is given with its conserved first and last residue. The D gene is left open where the match is weak.

>TRBJ2-5|TRBV19|-
CASSTGTLGVQTQYF
TGTGCCAGTAGTACCGGGACACTTGGCGTACAGACCCAGTACTTC
>TRBJ1-2|TRBV18|-
CASSPRQGRNYGYTF
TGTGCCAGCTCACCAAGGCAGGGGCGAAACTATGGCTACACCTTC
>TRBJ1-3|TRBV30|-
CAWGQKAGNTIYF
TGTGCCTGGGGACAGAAAGCTGGAAACACCATATATTTT
>TRBJ2-7|TRBV5-6|TRBD2
CASSPGLAGGLEQYF
TGTGCCAGCAGCCCTGGACTAGCGGGAGGGCTCGAGCAGTACTTC
>TRBJ1-4|TRBV21-1|-
CATSGTGKLVSEKLFF
TGTGCCACCTCCGGGACAGGGAAACTGGTGAGTGAAAAACTGTTTTTT
>TRBJ2-7|TRBV6-5|TRBD1
CASSRGQVSYEQYF
TGTGCCAGCAGCCGGGGACAGGTCTCCTACGAGCAGTACTTC
>TRBJ1-1|TRBV14|-
CASSPRGRFKLVEAFF
TGTGCCAGCAGCCCCCGAGGACGGTTCAAACTAGTAGAAGCTTTCTTT
>TRBJ2-5|TRBV18|-
CASSPLPVVAETQYF
TGTGCCAGCTCACCTCTCCCTGTGGTTGCGGAGACCCAGTACTTC
>TRBJ1-2|TRBV3-1/TRBV3-2|TRBD1
CASSPNDRDSVGDGYTF
TGTGCCAGTAGCCCTAACGACCGGGACAGCGTGGGTGATGGCTACACCTTC
>TRBJ2-5|TRBV29-1|-
CSVSPGLGVGTQYF
TGCAGCGTTTCCCCGGGACTCGGAGTTGGTACCCAGTACTTC